The entry that follows covers one T cell receptor beta chain sequence. Antigen unknown. This record comes from a study of CD8 T cells in ankylosing spondylitis. V lost 4 bases and J lost 7, with 11 bases in between. CDR3 length equals 12 residues. The germline gives CDR1 KGHSH, CDR2 LQKENI. Study-wide results and limits: Disease-linked clones bore a CD8+ phenotype, appearing relatively rarely in peripheral blood. Prior work had noted some motif variants in reactive arthritis blood and synovial fluid.

With molecular barcodes, quantitative 5'-RACE was used to make the TCR beta libraries. TCRdb re-called the 5' RACE reads through MiXCR, storing one row per CDR3 protein. Of 250,000 or so distinct CDR3 sequences listed, roughly a quarter are singletons. The TCR originated in a male donor with ankylosing spondylitis or in good health (not recorded which). V and J are TRBV18 and TRBJ2-7; D is tentatively TRBD1 or TRBD2 (5 bases each). Sequencing input: blood, either unsorted or a sorted T cell fraction (not recorded which). DNA of the CDR3: TGTGCCAGCTCACACCCCGAGGGGGAGCAGTACTTC. Translating it yields CASSHPEGEQYF.